Described below is a single T cell receptor beta chain sequence and its context. Only in-frame clones appear in the TCRdb table, and some are missing; sequencing was by immunoSEQ multiplex PCR. The table has roughly 680,000 clones, over 60% seen once; the top ten hold around 1.8%. This entry belongs to a study of shared clonotypes between healthy human individuals. CDR3 length equals 13 residues. V shed 2 bases and J shed 0 bases, with 4 bases lying between them. Germline V gene sequence: CDR1 SNHLY, CDR2 FYNNEI. The source of this sequence is a woman aged 25 to 39 in good health. The rearrangement uses TRBV2 and TRBJ1-1; no clear D gene. Sample: memory CD4+ T cells sorted from blood. Subset denoted: CD45RA-negative fraction. The CDR3 loop reads CASSERMNTEAFF. The CDR3, as DNA: TGTGCCAGCAGTGAAAGAATGAACACTGAAGCTTTCTTT.